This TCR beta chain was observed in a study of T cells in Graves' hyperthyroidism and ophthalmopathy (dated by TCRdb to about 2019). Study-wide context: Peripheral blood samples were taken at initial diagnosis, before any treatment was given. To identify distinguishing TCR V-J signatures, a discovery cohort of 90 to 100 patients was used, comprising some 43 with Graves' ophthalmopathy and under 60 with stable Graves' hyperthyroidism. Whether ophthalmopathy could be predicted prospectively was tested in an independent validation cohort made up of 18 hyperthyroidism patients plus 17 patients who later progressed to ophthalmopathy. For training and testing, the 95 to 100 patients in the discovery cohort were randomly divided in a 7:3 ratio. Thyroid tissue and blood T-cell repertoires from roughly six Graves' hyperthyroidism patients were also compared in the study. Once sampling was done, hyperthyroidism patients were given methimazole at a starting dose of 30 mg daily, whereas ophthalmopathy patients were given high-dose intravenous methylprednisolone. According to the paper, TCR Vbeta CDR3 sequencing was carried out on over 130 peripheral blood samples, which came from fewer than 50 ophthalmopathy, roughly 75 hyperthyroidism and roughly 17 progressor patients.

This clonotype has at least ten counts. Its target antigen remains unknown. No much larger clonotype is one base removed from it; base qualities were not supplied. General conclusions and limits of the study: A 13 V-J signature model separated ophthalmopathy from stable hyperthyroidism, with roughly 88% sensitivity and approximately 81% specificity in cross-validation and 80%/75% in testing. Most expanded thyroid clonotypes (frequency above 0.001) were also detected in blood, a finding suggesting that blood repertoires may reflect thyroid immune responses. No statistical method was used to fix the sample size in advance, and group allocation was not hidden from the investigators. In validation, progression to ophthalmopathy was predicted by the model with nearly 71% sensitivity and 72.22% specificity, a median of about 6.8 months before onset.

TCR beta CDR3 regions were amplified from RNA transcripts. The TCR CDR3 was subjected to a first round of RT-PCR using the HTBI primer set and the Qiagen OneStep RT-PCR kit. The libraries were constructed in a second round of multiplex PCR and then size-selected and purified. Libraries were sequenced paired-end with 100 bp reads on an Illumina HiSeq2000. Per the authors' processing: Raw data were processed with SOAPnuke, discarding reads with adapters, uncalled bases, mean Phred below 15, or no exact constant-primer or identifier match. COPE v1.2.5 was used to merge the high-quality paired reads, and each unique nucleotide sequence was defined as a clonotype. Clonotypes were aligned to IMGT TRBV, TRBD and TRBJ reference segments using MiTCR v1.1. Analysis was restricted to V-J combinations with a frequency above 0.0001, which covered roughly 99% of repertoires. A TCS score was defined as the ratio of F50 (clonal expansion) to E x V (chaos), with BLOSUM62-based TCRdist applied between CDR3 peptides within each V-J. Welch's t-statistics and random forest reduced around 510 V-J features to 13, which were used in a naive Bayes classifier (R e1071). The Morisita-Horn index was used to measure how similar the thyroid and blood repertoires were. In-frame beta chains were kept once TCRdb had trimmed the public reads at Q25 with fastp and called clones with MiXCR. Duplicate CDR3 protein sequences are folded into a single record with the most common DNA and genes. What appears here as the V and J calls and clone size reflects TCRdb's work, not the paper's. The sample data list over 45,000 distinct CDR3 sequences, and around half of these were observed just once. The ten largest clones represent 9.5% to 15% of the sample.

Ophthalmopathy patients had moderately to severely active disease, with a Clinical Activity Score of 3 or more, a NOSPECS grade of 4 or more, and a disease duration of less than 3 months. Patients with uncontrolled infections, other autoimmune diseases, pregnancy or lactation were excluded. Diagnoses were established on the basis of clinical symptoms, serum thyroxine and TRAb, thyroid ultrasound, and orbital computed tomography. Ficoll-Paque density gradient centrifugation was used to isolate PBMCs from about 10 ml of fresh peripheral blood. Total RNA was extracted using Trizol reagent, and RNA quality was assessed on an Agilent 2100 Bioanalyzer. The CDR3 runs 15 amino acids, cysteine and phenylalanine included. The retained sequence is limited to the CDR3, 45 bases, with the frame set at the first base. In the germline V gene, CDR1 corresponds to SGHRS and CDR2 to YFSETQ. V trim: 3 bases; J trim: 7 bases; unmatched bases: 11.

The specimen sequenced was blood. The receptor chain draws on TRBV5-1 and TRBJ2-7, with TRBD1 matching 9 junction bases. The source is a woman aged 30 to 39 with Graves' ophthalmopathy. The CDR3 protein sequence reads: CASSSVPGQGREQYF. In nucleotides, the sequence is TGCGCCAGCAGCTCCGTCCCGGGACAGGGCCGGGAGCAGTACTTC.